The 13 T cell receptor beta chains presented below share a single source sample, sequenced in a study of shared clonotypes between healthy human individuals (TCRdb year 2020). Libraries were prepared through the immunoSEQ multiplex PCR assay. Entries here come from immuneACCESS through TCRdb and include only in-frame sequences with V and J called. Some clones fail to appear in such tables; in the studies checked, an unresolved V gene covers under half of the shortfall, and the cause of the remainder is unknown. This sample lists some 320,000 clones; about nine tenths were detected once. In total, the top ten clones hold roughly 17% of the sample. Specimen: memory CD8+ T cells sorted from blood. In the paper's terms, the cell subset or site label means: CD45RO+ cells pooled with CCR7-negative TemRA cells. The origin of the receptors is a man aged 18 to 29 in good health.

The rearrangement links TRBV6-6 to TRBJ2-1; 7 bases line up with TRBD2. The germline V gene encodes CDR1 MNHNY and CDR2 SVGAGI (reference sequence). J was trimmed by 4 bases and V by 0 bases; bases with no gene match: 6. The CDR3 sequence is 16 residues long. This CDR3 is CASSYSQRDRYNEQFF. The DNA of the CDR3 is TGTGCCAGCAGTTACTCTCAGCGGGATCGGTACAATGAGCAGTTCTTC.

The CDR3 DNA follows: TGTGCCAGCAGCTTAGCGGGAGAGCTGAGTGAGCAGTTCTTC. Translating gives CASSLAGELSEQFF. The V gene is TRBV7-9, the J gene TRBJ2-1; a possible D gene is TRBD2 (5 bases). Deletions cut 0 bases from V and 9 bases from J, with 12 bases between. CDR1 and CDR2 from the germline V gene are SEHNR and FQNEAQ (reference sequence). The CDR3 contains 14 residues.

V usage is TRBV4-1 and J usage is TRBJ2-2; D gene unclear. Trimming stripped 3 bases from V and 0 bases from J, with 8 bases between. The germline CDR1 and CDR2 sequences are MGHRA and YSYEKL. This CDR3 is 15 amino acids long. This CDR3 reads CASSHRVPNTGELFF. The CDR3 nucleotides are TGCGCCAGCAGCCACCGGGTTCCGAACACCGGGGAGCTGTTTTTT.

The DNA of the CDR3 is TGCAGCGTTCGGGACTCTGGGACAGATACGCAGTATTTT. This sequence encodes CSVRDSGTDTQYF. The chain combines TRBV29-1 with TRBJ2-3; perhaps TRBD2 as D (6 bases). The germline V and J ends were trimmed by 5 bases and 3 bases, with 12 bases remaining between them. The germline V gene has CDR1 SQVTM and CDR2 ANQGSEA. This CDR3 contains 13 residues.

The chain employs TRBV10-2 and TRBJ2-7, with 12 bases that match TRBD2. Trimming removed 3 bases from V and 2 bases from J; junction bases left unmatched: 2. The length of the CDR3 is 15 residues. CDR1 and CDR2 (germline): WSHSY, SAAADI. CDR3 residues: CASSDRLAGAYEQYF. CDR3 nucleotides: TGCGCCAGCAGTGATCGACTAGCGGGAGCCTACGAGCAGTACTTC.

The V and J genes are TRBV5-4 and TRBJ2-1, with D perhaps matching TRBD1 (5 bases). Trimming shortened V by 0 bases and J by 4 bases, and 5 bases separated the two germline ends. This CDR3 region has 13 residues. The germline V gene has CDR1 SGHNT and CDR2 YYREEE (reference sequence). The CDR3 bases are TGTGCCAGCAGCTTGGACAGGTACAATGAGCAGTTCTTC. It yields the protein CASSLDRYNEQFF.

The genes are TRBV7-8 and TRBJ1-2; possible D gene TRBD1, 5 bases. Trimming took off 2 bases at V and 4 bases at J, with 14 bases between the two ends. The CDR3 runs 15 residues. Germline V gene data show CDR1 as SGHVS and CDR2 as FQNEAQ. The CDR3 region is CASSLSREPSYGYTF. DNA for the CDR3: TGTGCCAGCAGCTTAAGCAGGGAACCTTCCTATGGCTACACCTTC.

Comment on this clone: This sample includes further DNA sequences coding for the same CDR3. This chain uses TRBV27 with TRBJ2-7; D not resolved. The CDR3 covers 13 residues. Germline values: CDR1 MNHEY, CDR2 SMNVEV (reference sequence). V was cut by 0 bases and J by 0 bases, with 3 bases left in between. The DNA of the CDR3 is TGTGCCAGCAGTTTATCCTTCTCCTACGAGCAGTACTTC. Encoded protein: CASSLSFSYEQYF.

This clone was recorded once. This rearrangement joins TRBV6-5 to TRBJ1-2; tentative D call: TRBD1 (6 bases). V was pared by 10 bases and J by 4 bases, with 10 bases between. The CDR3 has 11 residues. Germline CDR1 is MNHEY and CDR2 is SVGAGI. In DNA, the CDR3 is TGTGCCACCGGACAGCCCTATGGCTACACCTTC. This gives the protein CATGQPYGYTF.

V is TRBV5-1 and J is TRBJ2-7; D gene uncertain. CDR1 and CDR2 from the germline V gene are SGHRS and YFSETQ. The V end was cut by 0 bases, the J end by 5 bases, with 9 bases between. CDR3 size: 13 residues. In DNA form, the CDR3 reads TGCGCCAGCAGCTTGGCCGGGTCGGACGAGCAGTACTTC. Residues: CASSLAGSDEQYF.

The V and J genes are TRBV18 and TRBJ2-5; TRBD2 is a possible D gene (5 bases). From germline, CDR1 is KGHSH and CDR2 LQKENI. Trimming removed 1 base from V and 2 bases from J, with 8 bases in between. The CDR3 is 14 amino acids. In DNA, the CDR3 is TGTGCCAGCTCACCACAGGACTTGCAAGAGACCCAGTACTTC. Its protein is CASSPQDLQETQYF.

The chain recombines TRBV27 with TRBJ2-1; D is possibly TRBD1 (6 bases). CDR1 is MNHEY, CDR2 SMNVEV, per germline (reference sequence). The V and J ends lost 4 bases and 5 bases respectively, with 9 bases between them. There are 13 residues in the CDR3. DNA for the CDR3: TGTGCCAGCAGTTCTCACAGGGACAATGAGCAGTTCTTC. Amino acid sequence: CASSSHRDNEQFF.

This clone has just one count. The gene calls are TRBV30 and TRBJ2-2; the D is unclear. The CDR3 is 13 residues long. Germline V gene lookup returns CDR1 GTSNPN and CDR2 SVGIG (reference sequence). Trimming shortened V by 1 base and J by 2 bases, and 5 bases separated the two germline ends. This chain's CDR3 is CAWSGSNTGELFF. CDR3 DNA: TGTGCCTGGAGTGGGAGTAACACCGGGGAGCTGTTTTTT.